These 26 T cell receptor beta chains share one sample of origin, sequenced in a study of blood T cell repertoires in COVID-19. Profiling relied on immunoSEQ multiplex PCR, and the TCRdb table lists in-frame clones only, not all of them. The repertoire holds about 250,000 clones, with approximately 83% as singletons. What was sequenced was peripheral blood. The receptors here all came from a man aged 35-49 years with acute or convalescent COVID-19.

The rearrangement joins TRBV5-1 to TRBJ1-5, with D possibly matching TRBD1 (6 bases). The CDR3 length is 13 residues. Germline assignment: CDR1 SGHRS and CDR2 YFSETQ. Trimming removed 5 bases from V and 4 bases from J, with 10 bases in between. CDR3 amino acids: CASSLGANQPQHF. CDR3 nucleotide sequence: TGCGCCAGCAGTCTGGGGGCGAATCAGCCCCAGCATTTT. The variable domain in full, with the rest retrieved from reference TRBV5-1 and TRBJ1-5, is KAGVTQTPRYLIKTRGQQVTLSCSPISGHRSVSWYQQTPGQGLQFLFEYFSETQRNKGNFPGRFSGRQFSNSRSEMNVSTLELGDSALYLCASSLGANQPQHFGDGTRLSIL.

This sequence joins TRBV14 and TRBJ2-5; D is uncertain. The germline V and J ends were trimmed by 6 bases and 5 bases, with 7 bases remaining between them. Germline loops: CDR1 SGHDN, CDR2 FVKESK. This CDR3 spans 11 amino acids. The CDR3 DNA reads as TGTGCCAGCAGTTACGCGGAGACCCAGTACTTC. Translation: CASSYAETQYF. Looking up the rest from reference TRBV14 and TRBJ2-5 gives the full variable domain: EAGVTQFPSHSVIEKGQTVTLRCDPISGHDNLYWYRRVMGKEIKFLLHFVKESKQDESGMPNNRFLAERTGGTYSTLKVQPAELEDSGVYFCASSYAETQYFGPGTRLLVL.

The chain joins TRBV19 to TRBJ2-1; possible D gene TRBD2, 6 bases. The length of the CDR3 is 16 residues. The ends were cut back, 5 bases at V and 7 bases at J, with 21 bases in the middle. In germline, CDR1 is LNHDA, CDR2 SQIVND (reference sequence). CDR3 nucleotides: TGTGCCAGTAGTGGGGAGGAACTAGGGGTTGGAAATGAGCAGTTCTTC. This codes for CASSGEELGVGNEQFF.

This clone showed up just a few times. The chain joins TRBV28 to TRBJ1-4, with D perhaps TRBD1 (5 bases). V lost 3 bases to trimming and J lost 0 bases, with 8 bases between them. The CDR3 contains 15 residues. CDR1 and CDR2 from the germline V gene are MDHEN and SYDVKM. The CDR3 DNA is TGTGCCAGCAGTTTGAAGGGGACAACTAATGAAAAACTGTTTTTT. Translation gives CASSLKGTTNEKLFF.

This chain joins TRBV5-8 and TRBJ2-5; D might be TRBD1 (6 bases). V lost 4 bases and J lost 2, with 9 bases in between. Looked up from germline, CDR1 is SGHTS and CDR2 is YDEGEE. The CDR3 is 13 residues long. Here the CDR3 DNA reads TGTGCCAGCAGCATCGGACAGCAAGAGACCCAGTACTTC. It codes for CASSIGQQETQYF.

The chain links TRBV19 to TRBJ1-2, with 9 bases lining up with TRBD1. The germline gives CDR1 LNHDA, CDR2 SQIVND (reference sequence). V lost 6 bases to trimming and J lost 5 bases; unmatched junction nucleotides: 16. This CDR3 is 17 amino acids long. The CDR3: CASRPGQGTLQLYGYTF. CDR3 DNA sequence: TGTGCCAGTAGACCTGGACAGGGGACCCTCCAACTTTATGGCTACACCTTC.

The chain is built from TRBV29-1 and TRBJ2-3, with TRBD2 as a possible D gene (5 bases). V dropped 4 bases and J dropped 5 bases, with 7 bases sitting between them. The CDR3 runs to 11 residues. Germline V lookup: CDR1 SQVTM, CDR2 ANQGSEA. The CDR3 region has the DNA TGCAGCGTTGGGGGAGAAGATACGCAGTATTTT. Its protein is CSVGGEDTQYF.

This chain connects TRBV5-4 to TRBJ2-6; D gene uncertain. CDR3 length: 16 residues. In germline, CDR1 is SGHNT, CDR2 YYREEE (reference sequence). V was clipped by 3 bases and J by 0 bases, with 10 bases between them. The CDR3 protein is CASSYDSTSGANVLTF. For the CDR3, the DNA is TGTGCCAGCAGCTATGACTCCACCTCTGGGGCCAACGTCCTGACTTTC.

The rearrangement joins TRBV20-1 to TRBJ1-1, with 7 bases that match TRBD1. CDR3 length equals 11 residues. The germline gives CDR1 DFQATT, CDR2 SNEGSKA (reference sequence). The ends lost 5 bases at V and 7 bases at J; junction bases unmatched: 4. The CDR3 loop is CSASRTGEAFF. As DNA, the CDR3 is TGCAGTGCTTCTCGGACAGGTGAAGCTTTCTTT.

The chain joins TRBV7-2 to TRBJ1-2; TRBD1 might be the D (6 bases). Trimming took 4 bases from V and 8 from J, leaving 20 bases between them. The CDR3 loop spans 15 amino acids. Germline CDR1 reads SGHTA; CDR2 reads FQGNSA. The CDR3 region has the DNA TGTGCCAGCAGCTCAACGAATAGACAGGTTCACGGCTACACCTTC. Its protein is CASSSTNRQVHGYTF.

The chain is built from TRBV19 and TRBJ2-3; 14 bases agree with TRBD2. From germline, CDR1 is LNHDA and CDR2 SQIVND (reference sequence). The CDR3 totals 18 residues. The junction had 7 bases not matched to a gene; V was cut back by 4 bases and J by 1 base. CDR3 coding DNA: TGTGCCAGTAGTAAGAGCCCGGGACTAGCGGGAGGCACAGATACGCAGTATTTT. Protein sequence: CASSKSPGLAGGTDTQYF.

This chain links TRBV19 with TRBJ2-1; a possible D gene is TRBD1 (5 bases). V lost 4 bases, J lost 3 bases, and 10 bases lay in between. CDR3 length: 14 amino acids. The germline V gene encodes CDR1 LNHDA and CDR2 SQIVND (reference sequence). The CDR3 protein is CASSRGRGYNEQFF. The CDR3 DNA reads TGTGCCAGTAGTAGGGGTAGGGGCTACAATGAGCAGTTCTTC.

The DNA of the CDR3 is TGTGCCAGCACCCCGACAGGGCCGTTGCAGCCCCAGCATTTT. Protein sequence: CASTPTGPLQPQHF. The chain recombines TRBV7-2 with TRBJ1-5; 7 bases line up with TRBD1. The germline CDR1 and CDR2 sequences are SGHTA and FQGNSA. V lost 7 bases and J lost 7; bases outside the gene matches: 10. This CDR3 is 14 amino acids long.

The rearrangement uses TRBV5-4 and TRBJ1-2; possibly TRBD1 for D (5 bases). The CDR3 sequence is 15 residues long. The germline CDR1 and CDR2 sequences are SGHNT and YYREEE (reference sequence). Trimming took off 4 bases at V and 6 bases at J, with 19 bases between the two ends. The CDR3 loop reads CASSVLDIGTNGYTF. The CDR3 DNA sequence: TGTGCCAGCAGCGTCCTGGACATCGGCACAAATGGCTACACCTTC.

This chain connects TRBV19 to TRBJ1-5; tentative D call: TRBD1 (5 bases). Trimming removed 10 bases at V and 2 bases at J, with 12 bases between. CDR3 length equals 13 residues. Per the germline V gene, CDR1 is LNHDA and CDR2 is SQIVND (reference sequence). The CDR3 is CATGGTGNQPQHF. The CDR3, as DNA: TGTGCCACCGGGGGTACGGGCAATCAGCCCCAGCATTTT. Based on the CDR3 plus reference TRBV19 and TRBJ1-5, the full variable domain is DGGITQSPKYLFRKEGQNVTLSCEQNLNHDAMYWYRQDPGQGLRLIYYSQIVNDFQKGDIAEGYSVSREKKESFPLTVTSAQKNPTAFYLCATGGTGNQPQHFGDGTRLSIL.

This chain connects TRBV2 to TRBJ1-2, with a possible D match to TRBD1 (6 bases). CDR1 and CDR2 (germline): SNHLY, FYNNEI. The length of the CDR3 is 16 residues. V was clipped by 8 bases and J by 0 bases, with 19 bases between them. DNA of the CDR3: TGTGCCAGCGACTCGATCGGGACATCCTCTAACTATGGCTACACCTTC. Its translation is CASDSIGTSSNYGYTF.

DNA for the CDR3: TGCGCCAGCAGAGGGAGCGTCCGCCAAGAGACCCAGTACTTC. Protein sequence: CASRGSVRQETQYF. The chain links TRBV4-3 to TRBJ2-5, with D tentatively TRBD2 (5 bases). Germline CDR1 is LGHNA and CDR2 is YSLEER. This CDR3 comprises 14 residues. Trimming shortened V by 6 bases and J by 1 base, and 12 bases separated the two germline ends.

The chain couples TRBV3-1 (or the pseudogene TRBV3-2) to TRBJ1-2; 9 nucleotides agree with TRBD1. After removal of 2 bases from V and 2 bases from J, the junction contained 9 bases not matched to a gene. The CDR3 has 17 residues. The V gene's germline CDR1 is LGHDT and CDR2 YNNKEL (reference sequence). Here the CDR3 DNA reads TGTGCCAGCAGCCAACTGGCCGGGACAGGGCAGAACTATGGCTACACCTTC. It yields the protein CASSQLAGTGQNYGYTF.

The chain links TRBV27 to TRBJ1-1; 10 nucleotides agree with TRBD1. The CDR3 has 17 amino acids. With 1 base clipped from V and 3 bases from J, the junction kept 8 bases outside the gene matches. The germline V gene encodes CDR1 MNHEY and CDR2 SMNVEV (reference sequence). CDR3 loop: CASSLYWDRGKDTEAFF. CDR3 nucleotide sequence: TGTGCCAGCAGTTTATATTGGGACAGGGGTAAGGACACTGAAGCTTTCTTT.

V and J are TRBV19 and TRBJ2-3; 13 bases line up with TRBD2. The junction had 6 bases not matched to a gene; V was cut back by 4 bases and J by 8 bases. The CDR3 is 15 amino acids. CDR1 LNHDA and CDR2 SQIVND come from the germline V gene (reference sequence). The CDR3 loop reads CASSRGLAGRGTQYF. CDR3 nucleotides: TGTGCCAGTAGTAGGGGACTAGCGGGACGGGGTACGCAGTATTTT.

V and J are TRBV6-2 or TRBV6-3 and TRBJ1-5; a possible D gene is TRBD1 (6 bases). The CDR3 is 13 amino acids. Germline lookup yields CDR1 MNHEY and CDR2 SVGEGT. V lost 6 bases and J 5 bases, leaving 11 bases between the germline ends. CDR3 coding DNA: TGTGCCAGCAGCCGATCAGGGGATCAGCCCCAGCATTTT. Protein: CASSRSGDQPQHF.

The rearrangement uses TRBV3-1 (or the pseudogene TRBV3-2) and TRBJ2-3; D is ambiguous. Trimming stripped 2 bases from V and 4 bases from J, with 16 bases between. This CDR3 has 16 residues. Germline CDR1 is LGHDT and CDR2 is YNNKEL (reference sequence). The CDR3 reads CASSQRRSGSADTQYF. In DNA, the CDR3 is TGTGCCAGCAGCCAACGCCGGTCAGGCTCCGCAGATACGCAGTATTTT.

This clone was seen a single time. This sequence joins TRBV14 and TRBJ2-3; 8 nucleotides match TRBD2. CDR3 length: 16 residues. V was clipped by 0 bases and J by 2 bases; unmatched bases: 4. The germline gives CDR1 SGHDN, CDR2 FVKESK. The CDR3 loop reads CASSQESSGLTDTQYF. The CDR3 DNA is TGTGCCAGCAGCCAAGAGTCTAGCGGGCTCACAGATACGCAGTATTTT.

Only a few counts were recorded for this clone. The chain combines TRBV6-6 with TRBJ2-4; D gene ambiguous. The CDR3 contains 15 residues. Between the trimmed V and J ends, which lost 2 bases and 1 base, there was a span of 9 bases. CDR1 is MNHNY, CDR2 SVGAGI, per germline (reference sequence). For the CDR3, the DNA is TGTGCCAGCAGTTACGACCGCGGTGCCAAAAACATTCAGTACTTC. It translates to CASSYDRGAKNIQYF.

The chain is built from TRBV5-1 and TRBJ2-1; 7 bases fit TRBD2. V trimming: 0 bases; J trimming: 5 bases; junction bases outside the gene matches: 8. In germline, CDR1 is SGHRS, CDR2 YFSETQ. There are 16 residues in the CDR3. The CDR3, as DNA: TGCGCCAGCAGCTTGGGGGCTAGCGGACCTCACAATGAGCAGTTCTTC. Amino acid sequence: CASSLGASGPHNEQFF.

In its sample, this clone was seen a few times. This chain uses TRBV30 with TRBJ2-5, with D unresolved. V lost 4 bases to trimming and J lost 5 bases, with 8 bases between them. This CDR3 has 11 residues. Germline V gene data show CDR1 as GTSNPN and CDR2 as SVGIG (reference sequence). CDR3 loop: CAWNTMETQYF. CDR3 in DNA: TGTGCCTGGAATACAATGGAGACCCAGTACTTC.